These 2 T cell receptor beta chains were all obtained from the same sample, sequenced in a study of memory CD8 T cells in hepatitis C reinfection. Time point meaning: peak reinfection, 3 to 8 weeks after reinfection detection. The sorted cells went straight to TCR sequencing with no prior in vitro expansion. Measured with immunoSEQ multiplex PCR; TCRdb has only the in-frame clones, and not every one. The data contain over 35,000 clones, more than 75% of them singletons. What was sequenced was naive CD8+ T cells sorted from blood. Every receptor here comes from a man between 18 and 35 years old with hepatitis C virus infection.

The V and J genes are TRBV27 and TRBJ2-1; D possibly corresponds to TRBD1 (6 bases). CDR1 is MNHEY, CDR2 SMNVEV, per germline (reference sequence). The V end lost 3 bases, the J end lost 6 bases, and 12 bases lay between the germline ends. The CDR3 is 14 residues long. The CDR3 DNA reads TGTGCCAGCAGTTTCATTACAGGGCTCAATGAGCAGTTCTTC. The encoded protein is CASSFITGLNEQFF.

The chain uses TRBV10-3 and TRBJ1-3, with 7 positions matching TRBD1. The trim removed 3 bases at V and 0 bases at J, leaving 8 bases unmatched. The CDR3 length is 17 residues. Germline V gives CDR1 ENHRY, CDR2 SYGVKD. The CDR3 DNA follows: TGTGCCATCAGTGAACCCGACAGGGCGGACTCTGGAAACACCATATATTTT. Translating it yields CAISEPDRADSGNTIYF.